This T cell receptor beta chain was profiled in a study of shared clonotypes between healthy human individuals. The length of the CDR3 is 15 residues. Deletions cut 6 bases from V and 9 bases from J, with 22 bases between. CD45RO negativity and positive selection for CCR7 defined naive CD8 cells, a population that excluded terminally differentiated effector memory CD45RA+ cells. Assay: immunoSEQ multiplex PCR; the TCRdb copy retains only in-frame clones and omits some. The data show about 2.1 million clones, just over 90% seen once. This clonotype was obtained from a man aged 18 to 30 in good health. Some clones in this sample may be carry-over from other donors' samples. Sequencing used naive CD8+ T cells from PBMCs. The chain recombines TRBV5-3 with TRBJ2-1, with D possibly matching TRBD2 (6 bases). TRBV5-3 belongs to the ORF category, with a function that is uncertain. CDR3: CARNTSVTRSLEQFF. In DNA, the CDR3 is TGTGCCAGAAACACGTCCGTGACTAGATCCCTTGAGCAGTTCTTC.